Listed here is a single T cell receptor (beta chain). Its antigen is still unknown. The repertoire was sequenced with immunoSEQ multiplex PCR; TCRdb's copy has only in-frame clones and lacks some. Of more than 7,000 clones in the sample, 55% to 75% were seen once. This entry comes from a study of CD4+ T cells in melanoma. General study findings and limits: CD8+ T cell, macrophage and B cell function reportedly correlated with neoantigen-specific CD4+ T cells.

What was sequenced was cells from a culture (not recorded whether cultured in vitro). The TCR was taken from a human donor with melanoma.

CDR3 protein: CASRTPKGTEAFF. The DNA of the CDR3 is TGTGCCAGCAGGACACCTAAGGGGACTGAAGCTTTCTTT. The chain combines TRBV6-5 with TRBJ1-1, with D possibly TRBD1 on 5 matching bases. CDR3 size: 13 residues. Trimming stripped 6 bases from V and 5 bases from J, with 13 bases between. Germline assignment: CDR1 MNHEY and CDR2 SVGAGI.